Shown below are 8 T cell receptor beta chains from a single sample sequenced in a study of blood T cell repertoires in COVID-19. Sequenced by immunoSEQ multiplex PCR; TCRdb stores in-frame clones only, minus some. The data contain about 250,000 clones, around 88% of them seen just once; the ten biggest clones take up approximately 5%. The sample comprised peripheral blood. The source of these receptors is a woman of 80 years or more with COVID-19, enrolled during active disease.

CDR3 sequence reads: CAGLGQGGNSPLHF. CDR3 DNA sequence: TGTGCCGGCCTCGGACAGGGAGGTAATTCACCCCTCCACTTT. The chain combines TRBV6-5 with TRBJ1-6; 8 positions match TRBD1. CDR1 and CDR2 from the germline V gene are MNHEY and SVGAGI. There are 14 residues in the CDR3. V gave up 11 bases and J gave up 6 bases; unmatched junction bases: 9.

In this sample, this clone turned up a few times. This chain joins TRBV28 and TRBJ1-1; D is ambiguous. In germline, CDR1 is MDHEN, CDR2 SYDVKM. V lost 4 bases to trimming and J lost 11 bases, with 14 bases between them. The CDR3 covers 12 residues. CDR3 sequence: CASSSGSYRAFF. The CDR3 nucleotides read TGTGCCAGCAGTTCGGGATCTTACCGGGCTTTCTTT.

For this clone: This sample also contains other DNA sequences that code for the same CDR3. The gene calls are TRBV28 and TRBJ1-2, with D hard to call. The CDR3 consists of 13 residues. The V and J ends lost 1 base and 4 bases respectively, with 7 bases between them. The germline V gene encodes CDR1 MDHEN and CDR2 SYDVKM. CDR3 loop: CASSLSGIYGYTF. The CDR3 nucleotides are TGTGCCAGCAGTTTATCAGGAATCTATGGCTACACCTTC.

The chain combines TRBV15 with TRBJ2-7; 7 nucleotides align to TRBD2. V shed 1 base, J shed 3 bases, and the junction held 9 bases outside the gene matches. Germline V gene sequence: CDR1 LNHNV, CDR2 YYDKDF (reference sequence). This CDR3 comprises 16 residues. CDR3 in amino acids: CATSRAGGGKYYEQYV. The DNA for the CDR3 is TGTGCCACCAGCAGAGCGGGGGGAGGGAAATACTACGAGCAGTACGTC.

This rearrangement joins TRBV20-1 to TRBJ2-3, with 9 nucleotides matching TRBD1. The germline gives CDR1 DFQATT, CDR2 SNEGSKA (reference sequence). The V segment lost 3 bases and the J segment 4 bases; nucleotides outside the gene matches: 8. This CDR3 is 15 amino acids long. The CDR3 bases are TGCAGTGCTAGTGCGGCGACAGGGGGTCCAGATACGCAGTATTTT. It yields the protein CSASAATGGPDTQYF.

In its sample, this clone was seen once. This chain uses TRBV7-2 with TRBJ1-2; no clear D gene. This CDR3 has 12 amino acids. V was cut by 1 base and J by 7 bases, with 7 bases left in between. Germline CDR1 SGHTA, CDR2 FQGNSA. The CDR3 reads CASSLDLSGYTF. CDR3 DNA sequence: TGTGCCAGCAGCTTAGATCTTAGTGGCTACACCTTC.

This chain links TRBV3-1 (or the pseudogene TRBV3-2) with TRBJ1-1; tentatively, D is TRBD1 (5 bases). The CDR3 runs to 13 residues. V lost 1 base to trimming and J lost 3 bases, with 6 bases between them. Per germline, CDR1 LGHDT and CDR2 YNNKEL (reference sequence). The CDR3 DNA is TGTGCCAGCAGCCAAGCGGGGGACACTGAAGCTTTCTTT. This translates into CASSQAGDTEAFF.

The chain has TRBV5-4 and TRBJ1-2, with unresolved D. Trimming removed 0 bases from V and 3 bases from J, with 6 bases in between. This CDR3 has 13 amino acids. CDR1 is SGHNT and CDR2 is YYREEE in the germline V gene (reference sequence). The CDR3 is CASSLGADYGYTF. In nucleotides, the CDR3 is TGTGCCAGCAGCTTGGGCGCCGACTATGGCTACACCTTC.